This T cell receptor beta chain emerged from a study of blood T cells in healthy people across ages (dated by TCRdb to the mid-2010s). Concerning the study at large: In model experiments, template switching captured about one uniquely barcoded TCR beta cDNA molecule for every two T cells. The study measured age-related changes in TCR beta repertoire diversity using deep sequencing normalized with unique cDNA molecular identifiers. Four age groups were formed from the donors: young (average 16 years), middle-aged (more than 35), aged (approximately 60) and long-lived (82). To avoid experimental bias, donors of different ages were spread randomly across the sequencing lanes. For two donors (one aged 18 to 30 and one aged 80 or older), the study analyzed two additional independent replicas of 1 million unique cDNA reads from the same blood draw. Overall study outcomes, separate from this receptor: A strong correlation was found between observed TCR beta diversity and the percentage of naive T cells measured by flow cytometry. Conclusive comparison of naive and antigen-experienced compartments was prevented by the profiling of bulk unsorted PBMCs. Estimates of total diversity from one million sequenced T cells were regarded as lower bounds and underestimates. Observed TCR beta diversity per million T cells fell roughly linearly with age, and a significant reduction was already apparent by age roughly 40. The long-lived group showed more naive CD4+ T cells, fewer expanded clones and increased TCR diversity than the aged group, suggesting age selection. The CMV infection status of donors was not known, potentially confounding age-related changes in expanded clonotypes.

Receptor amplification or capture employed 5' RACE. The sample was run on an Illumina HiSeq 2500. A second PCR of about 7 to 12 cycles was run with a J-beta primer mix and a sample-barcoded 5' primer. Each TCR beta cDNA molecule received a unique molecular identifier from a template-switch 5' adaptor carrying 12 random nucleotides. Each sample yielded at least 3 million CDR3-containing paired-end reads. First-strand cDNA was synthesized from all RNA with the Mint cDNA synthesis kit, primed by a TRBC-specific oligonucleotide. Following uracil-DNA glycosylase treatment, all cDNA underwent a first 18-cycle PCR with the universal primers M1SS and BC2_uni_R. Per the source publication's procedure: Each sample was normalized by randomly selecting 1 million high-quality reads, each carrying a distinct molecular identifier. Instead of being binned into consensus sequences, reads that shared molecular identifiers were thrown out. MiTCR, with a Q25 quality threshold and the strictest error-elimination algorithm, was used for CDR3 identification, clonotype clustering and error correction. A nonparametric unseen species model with Euler transformation was used to estimate a lower bound on total TCR beta diversity. TCRdb took the public reads, trimmed them with fastp at Q25, ran MiXCR for clone calling and kept in-frame beta chains. Rows matching on CDR3 protein sequence are summarized as one entry with the most common DNA and genes. The V and J calls and clone size come from TCRdb's table, not from the authors' own analysis. Across this sample there are some 640,000 distinct CDR3 sequences, with around 49% seen only once. Of the sample, 25% to 35% falls within the top ten clones.

Donors were a few dozen systemically healthy Caucasian individuals from Russia aged roughly 6 to 90 years. Around 9.7 milliliters of peripheral blood were collected from each donor into EDTA-treated Vacutainer tubes. Ficoll-Paque density-gradient centrifugation was used to isolate PBMCs, with at least 7 million per sample. Trizol reagent was used to extract total RNA from the PBMCs, yielding at least 5.5 micrograms per sample. Naive CD45RAhigh/CD27high T cell percentages were measured by flow cytometry on a PBMC aliquot from every donor. As to this clonotype: Its specific antigen is unknown. No per-base quality is available; no much larger clone lies one base away.

The CDR3 starts with the cysteine, ends with the phenylalanine, and has 15 residues. The read is trimmed to its CDR3 DNA, 45 bases read in frame from base 1. Between the V and J ends, shortened by 1 base and 2 bases respectively, the junction contains 11 bases. CDR1 is given as MDHEN and CDR2 as SYDVKM, both from the germline V gene. This TCR was sampled from a woman in her sixties or seventies in good health. The receptor chain draws on TRBV28 and TRBJ1-2; TRBD1 is a possible D gene, resting on 6 matching bases. The sequenced material came from blood. The DNA sequence follows: TGTGCCAGCAGTTTATTCAGGGGAGGAAACTATGGCTACACCTTC. This yields the protein CASSLFRGGNYGYTF.